One sample yielded the 32 T cell receptor beta chains listed below, sequenced in a study of blood T cell repertoires in COVID-19. Clones were sequenced by immunoSEQ multiplex PCR, and TCRdb holds only the in-frame ones, with some missing. This table holds over 130,000 clones, around 90% found once. The material sequenced was peripheral blood. Receptors were obtained from a woman aged 55-70 years with active or convalescent COVID-19.

J is TRBJ1-2 and V is TRBV7-2; 7 bases are a match to TRBD1. The germline CDR1 and CDR2 sequences are SGHTA and FQGNSA. CDR3 size: 14 residues. J gave up 6 bases and V 5 bases, and 9 bases lay outside the gene matches. CDR3: CASSITRGPDGYTF. In nucleotides, the CDR3 is TGTGCCAGCAGCATCACTAGGGGGCCGGATGGCTACACCTTC.

The V gene is TRBV7-9, the J gene TRBJ1-4; 9 bases match TRBD1. CDR3 size: 14 residues. V was clipped by 7 bases and J by 6 bases; unmatched bases: 6. CDR1 and CDR2 from the germline V gene are SEHNR and FQNEAQ (reference sequence). The CDR3 nucleotides are TGTGCCAGCACCCAGGGGGACAGGGATGAAAAACTGTTTTTT. As protein: CASTQGDRDEKLFF.

The chain couples TRBV19 to TRBJ1-3, with no clear D. Trimming cost V 9 bases and J 5 bases, with 14 bases left between them. Germline values: CDR1 LNHDA, CDR2 SQIVND (reference sequence). The CDR3 runs 13 residues. In nucleotides, the CDR3 is TGTGCCAGCGCCGGTCACTCGCGAAACACCATATATTTT. Translation gives CASAGHSRNTIYF.

Note on this clone: The same CDR3 also results from other DNA sequences found in this sample. The chain couples TRBV3-1 (or the pseudogene TRBV3-2) to TRBJ2-3; D not certain. The CDR3 is 14 amino acids. The V gene lost 4 bases and the J gene lost 1 base, with 9 bases spanning the gap. Germline V gives CDR1 LGHDT, CDR2 YNNKEL (reference sequence). Written as DNA, the CDR3 is TGTGCCAGCAGCCCGCCCCGGGGCACAGATACGCAGTATTTT. This codes for CASSPPRGTDTQYF.

The chain carries TRBV6-2 or TRBV6-3 and TRBJ1-2, with D possibly matching TRBD1 (6 bases). Germline V CDR1 and CDR2: MNHEY, SVGEGT. With 4 bases removed from V and 2 bases from J, the gap between germline ends came to 8 bases. The CDR3 extends over 13 amino acids. The CDR3 DNA is TGTGCCAGCAGTTTCGGGACAAACTATGGCTACACCTTC. Residues: CASSFGTNYGYTF.

J is TRBJ1-3 and V is TRBV4-3; no firm D call. CDR1 and CDR2 (germline): LGHNA, YSLEER. Trimming left V 0 bases short and J 4 bases short, with 7 bases between. The CDR3 runs 14 residues. The CDR3 loop is CASSQDLGGNTIYF. DNA of the CDR3: TGCGCCAGCAGCCAAGATTTGGGCGGAAACACCATATATTTT.

The chain joins TRBV6-5 to TRBJ2-7, with a possible D match to TRBD2 (5 bases). V was pared by 5 bases and J by 6 bases, with 8 bases between. The CDR3 runs to 11 residues. The germline CDR1 and CDR2 sequences are MNHEY and SVGAGI. In DNA form, the CDR3 reads TGTGCCAGCAGTACTAGAAGCGAGCAGTACTTC. Encoded protein: CASSTRSEQYF.

The chain couples TRBV28 to TRBJ2-7; 11 positions match TRBD2. Trimming removed 5 bases from V and 4 bases from J; junction bases left unmatched: 4. Germline V gene data show CDR1 as MDHEN and CDR2 as SYDVKM. The CDR3 is 14 amino acids. The CDR3 loop reads CASSGTSGGYEQYF. In nucleotides, the CDR3 is TGTGCCAGCAGTGGTACTAGCGGGGGATACGAGCAGTACTTC.

The chain employs TRBV19 and TRBJ2-1; 11 bases line up with TRBD1. V dropped 2 bases and J dropped 8; count of bases not matched to a gene: 5. The CDR3 has 15 amino acids. Germline loops: CDR1 LNHDA, CDR2 SQIVND (reference sequence). The CDR3: CASSIRTGGKDEQFF. The CDR3, as DNA: TGTGCCAGTAGTATAAGGACAGGGGGCAAGGATGAGCAGTTCTTC.

The chain combines TRBV7-2 with TRBJ1-6; no clear D gene. Germline V gene data show CDR1 as SGHTA and CDR2 as FQGNSA. The CDR3 spans 12 residues. V was cut by 2 bases and J by 10 bases, with 6 bases left in between. The CDR3 nucleotides read TGTGCCAGCAGCTTATTCCTGTCACCCCTCCACTTT. This gives the protein CASSLFLSPLHF. Variable domain in full (rest from reference TRBV7-2 and TRBJ1-6): GAGVSQSPSNKVTEKGKDVELRCDPISGHTALYWYRQSLGQGLEFLIYFQGNSAPDKSGLPSDRFSAERTGGSVSTLTIQRTQQEDSAVYLCASSLFLSPLHFGNGTRLTVT.

V usage is TRBV7-6 and J usage is TRBJ2-2; D gene ambiguous. V lost 3 bases to trimming and J lost 4 bases, with 12 bases between them. Germline V gene sequence: CDR1 SGHVS, CDR2 FNYEAQ. The CDR3 is 15 residues long. In nucleotides, the CDR3 is TGTGCCAGCAGCTTGATTGAGCCTGGCACCGGGGAGCTGTTTTTT. Protein product: CASSLIEPGTGELFF. Complete variable domain (other parts from reference TRBV7-6 and TRBJ2-2): GAGVSQSPRYKVTKRGQDVALRCDPISGHVSLYWYRQALGQGPEFLTYFNYEAQQDKSGLPNDRFSAERPEGSISTLTIQRTEQRDSAMYRCASSLIEPGTGELFFGEGSRLTVL.

The J gene is TRBJ2-7, the V gene TRBV30; D perhaps matches TRBD1 (6 bases). This CDR3 has 14 amino acids. Germline V gene lookup returns CDR1 GTSNPN and CDR2 SVGIG (reference sequence). Between the trimmed V and J ends, which lost 6 bases and 2 bases, there was a span of 17 bases. The CDR3 region has the DNA TGTGCCTGTGGGGTCGACAGGACCGCCTACGAGCAGTACTTC. This codes for CACGVDRTAYEQYF.

The rearrangement joins TRBV6-2 or TRBV6-3 to TRBJ1-4; 10 positions agree with TRBD1. CDR3 size: 14 residues. V was clipped by 6 bases and J by 6 bases; unmatched bases: 4. The germline CDR1 and CDR2 sequences are MNHEY and SVGEGT. CDR3 nucleotide sequence: TGTGCCAGCAGCCCCGGACAGGGGGATGAAAAACTGTTTTTT. Translation gives CASSPGQGDEKLFF.

The rearrangement uses TRBV4-3 and TRBJ2-2; perhaps TRBD1 as D (6 bases). The CDR3 extends over 17 amino acids. V lost 4 bases and J 0 bases, leaving 15 bases between the germline ends. Germline V gene data show CDR1 as LGHNA and CDR2 as YSLEER. CDR3 sequence: CASSPRRTDANTGELFF. In DNA, the CDR3 is TGCGCCAGCAGCCCCCGGCGGACAGACGCGAACACCGGGGAGCTGTTTTTT.

The chain joins TRBV5-6 to TRBJ2-3, with D possibly being TRBD1 (5 bases). Between the trimmed V and J ends, which lost 0 bases and 2 bases, there was a span of 13 bases. The CDR3 is made up of 16 amino acids. Germline CDR1 SGHDT, CDR2 YYEEEE. CDR3 in amino acids: CASSLGQPMYTDTQYF. CDR3 DNA: TGTGCCAGCAGCTTGGGACAGCCAATGTACACAGATACGCAGTATTTT.

This chain uses TRBV7-2 with TRBJ1-3; D uncertain. Germline-derived CDR1 and CDR2 are SGHTA and FQGNSA. The V end lost 0 bases, the J end lost 0 bases, and 12 bases lay between the germline ends. The CDR3 consists of 17 residues. CDR3: CASSLAPPGSSGNTIYF. The CDR3 nucleotides are TGTGCCAGCAGCTTAGCGCCCCCAGGTAGCTCTGGAAACACCATATATTTT.

Turning to this clone: The sample contains more than one DNA sequence encoding this CDR3. The CDR3 coding sequence is TGCGCCAGCAGCTCCGGACAGGGTGGCTCACCCCTCCACTTT. Translating it yields CASSSGQGGSPLHF. The chain recombines TRBV5-1 with TRBJ1-6, with 8 bases aligning to TRBD1. Germline trimming cut 3 bases from V and 10 bases from J; bases unmatched to any gene: 6. This CDR3 region has 14 residues. Per germline, CDR1 SGHRS and CDR2 YFSETQ.

The chain joins TRBV21-1 to TRBJ2-4; TRBD2 was called by the table and not checked on the DNA. TRBV21-1 is an annotated pseudogene. This CDR3 is built from 19 residues. CDR3 sequence reads: CASSIRRAEGNLAKNIQYF. The CDR3 region has the DNA TGTGCCAGCAGCATTAGGAGGGCCGAGGGAAACCTAGCCAAAAACATTCAGTACTTC.

V is TRBV9 and J is TRBJ2-5; weak D call: TRBD1 (5 bases). The germline V gene encodes CDR1 SGDLS and CDR2 YYNGEE. The CDR3 consists of 15 residues. V dropped 3 bases and J dropped 0 bases, with 12 bases sitting between them. The CDR3 loop is CASSAGRQNQETQYF. The CDR3 DNA sequence: TGTGCCAGCAGCGCCGGAAGACAGAACCAAGAGACCCAGTACTTC.

The chain carries TRBV6-5 and TRBJ1-2; unclear D gene. Germline CDR1 is MNHEY and CDR2 is SVGAGI. V was clipped by 2 bases and J by 6 bases, with 10 bases between them. The CDR3 extends over 13 amino acids. DNA of the CDR3: TGTGCCAGCAGTTACGGCCTTGCTCATGGCTACACCTTC. It translates to CASSYGLAHGYTF.

The chain employs TRBV6-5 and TRBJ1-5; 8 bases match TRBD1. V lost 7 bases, J lost 2 bases, and 1 base stayed unmatched. The CDR3 contains 13 residues. From germline, CDR1 is MNHEY and CDR2 SVGAGI. CDR3 sequence reads: CASKGQGNQPQHF. CDR3 sequence (DNA): TGTGCCAGCAAGGGACAGGGCAATCAGCCCCAGCATTTT.

V gene TRBV12-3 or TRBV12-4 combines with J gene TRBJ1-2; D remains ambiguous. The V end was cut by 4 bases, the J end by 4 bases, with 7 bases between. The CDR3 is 12 residues long. DNA for the CDR3: TGTGCCAGCAGTTCGGGGAGCTATGGCTACACCTTC. Its protein is CASSSGSYGYTF.

The rearrangement links TRBV3-1 (or the pseudogene TRBV3-2) to TRBJ1-1; no reliable D call. V dropped 2 bases and J dropped 2 bases, with 9 bases sitting between them. There are 14 residues in the CDR3. CDR1 is LGHDT, CDR2 YNNKEL, per germline (reference sequence). The CDR3 DNA sequence: TGTGCCAGCAGCCAAAGATCGGGTAACACTGAAGCTTTCTTT. As protein: CASSQRSGNTEAFF.

The chain links TRBV5-4 to TRBJ2-7; D uncertain. Germline-derived CDR1 and CDR2 are SGHNT and YYREEE (reference sequence). The CDR3 length is 12 residues. The V and J ends lost 2 bases and 3 bases respectively, with 6 bases between them. CDR3 nucleotides: TGTGCCAGCAGCTTCCTAGACTACGAGCAGTACTTC. Translation: CASSFLDYEQYF.

This clone was recorded once. This chain links TRBV10-1 with TRBJ1-1, with D possibly TRBD1 on 6 matching bases. Trimming took 6 bases from V and 0 from J, leaving 20 bases between them. Germline V gene data show CDR1 as WNHNN and CDR2 as SYGVQD (reference sequence). The CDR3 runs 17 residues. This CDR3 is CASRYPSLDRMNTEAFF. The CDR3 coding sequence is TGCGCCAGCAGATACCCCTCTTTGGACAGAATGAACACTGAAGCTTTCTTT.

This clone was observed many times. This chain joins TRBV3-1 (or the pseudogene TRBV3-2) and TRBJ2-3, with 7 positions matching TRBD1. Germline CDR1 and CDR2: LGHDT and YNNKEL (reference sequence). The CDR3 loop spans 14 amino acids. V lost 4 bases and J lost 4; bases outside the gene matches: 5. The CDR3 DNA follows: TGTGCCAGCAGCCTCGGACAGGCCTCAGATACGCAGTATTTT. The encoded protein is CASSLGQASDTQYF.

The rearrangement uses TRBV5-5 and TRBJ1-5; weak D call: TRBD1 (5 bases). The CDR3 is 15 amino acids. The germline CDR1 and CDR2 sequences are SGHKS and YYEKEE (reference sequence). The V and J ends lost 4 bases and 3 bases respectively, with 14 bases between them. The CDR3 DNA is TGTGCCAGCAGCCCCTGGTCAGGGCCCAATCAGCCCCAGCATTTT. It yields the protein CASSPWSGPNQPQHF.

This chain uses TRBV7-2 with TRBJ2-3; D call uncertain. CDR1 and CDR2 (germline): SGHTA, FQGNSA. The CDR3 is made up of 13 amino acids. V was shortened by 4 bases and J by 6 bases, with 11 bases between the two germline ends. The CDR3 nucleotides read TGTGCCAGCAGCTCCCTATCTGTTGATACGCAGTATTTT. Translated, it gives CASSSLSVDTQYF.

The chain employs TRBV11-2 and TRBJ2-7, with 10 bases identical to TRBD2. The CDR3 length is 13 residues. Trimming cost V 4 bases and J 4 bases; bases outside gene matches: 1. CDR1 and CDR2 (germline): SGHAT, FQNNGV. The CDR3 DNA follows: TGTGCCAGCAGCTCGACTAGCGGGTACGAGCAGTACTTC. This codes for CASSSTSGYEQYF.

The rearrangement links TRBV2 to TRBJ2-7; 12 bases agree with TRBD2. Per germline, CDR1 SNHLY and CDR2 FYNNEI. The CDR3 runs 16 residues. Trimming at V came to 6 bases and at J to 4 bases, leaving 10 bases not matched to a gene. The CDR3 here is CASSDSLAGGHYEQYF. The CDR3 nucleotides are TGTGCCAGCAGCGACAGCCTAGCGGGGGGGCATTACGAGCAGTACTTC.

The chain links TRBV6-2 or TRBV6-3 to TRBJ1-1, with D maybe TRBD1 (5 bases). The CDR3 has 12 residues. Germline CDR1 reads MNHEY; CDR2 reads SVGEGT. With 6 bases removed from V and 6 bases from J, the gap between germline ends came to 11 bases. The DNA for the CDR3 is TGTGCCAGCAGCTCGACAGTACCTGAAGCTTTCTTT. Translating gives CASSSTVPEAFF.

The chain links TRBV5-1 to TRBJ1-3, with 8 bases fitting TRBD1. The CDR3 runs to 16 residues. CDR1 is SGHRS and CDR2 is YFSETQ in the germline V gene. Trimming cost V 2 bases and J 0 bases; bases outside gene matches: 4. CDR3 nucleotide sequence: TGCGCCAGCAGCTTCCGACAGGGGCTCTCTGGAAACACCATATATTTT. The encoded protein is CASSFRQGLSGNTIYF.